A single sample is the source of the 14 T cell receptor beta chains below, sequenced in a study of T cell changes during pregnancy in multiple sclerosis. Measured with immunoSEQ multiplex PCR; TCRdb has only the in-frame clones, and not every one. The sample consists of 39,000 or so clones, about 90% of them appearing once. Sequenced material: CD8+ T cells from peripheral blood mononuclear cells, taken in the first trimester of pregnancy. The source of these receptors is a female donor with multiple sclerosis, enrolled in a pregnancy study.

The rearrangement links TRBV7-2 to TRBJ1-2; D unclear. With 6 bases removed from V and 8 bases from J, the gap between germline ends came to 13 bases. The CDR3 is made up of 12 amino acids. CDR1 and CDR2 from the germline V gene are SGHTA and FQGNSA. CDR3 protein: CASRSDSWGYTF. As DNA, the CDR3 is TGTGCCAGCAGATCGGACTCTTGGGGCTACACCTTC.

V and J are TRBV5-6 and TRBJ1-3; no firm D call. The CDR3 has 14 amino acids. From germline, CDR1 is SGHDT and CDR2 YYEEEE. V lost 2 bases and J lost 0, with 6 bases in between. The DNA of the CDR3 is TGTGCCAGCAGCTTTCCTACCTCTGGAAACACCATATATTTT. Amino acids: CASSFPTSGNTIYF.

This clone was seen a few times. The J gene is TRBJ1-5, the V gene TRBV7-9, with 9 bases lining up with TRBD1. V trimming: 5 bases; J trimming: 6 bases; junction bases outside the gene matches: 8. The germline V gene has CDR1 SEHNR and CDR2 FQNEAQ (reference sequence). CDR3 length: 15 residues. The CDR3 DNA follows: TGTGCCAGCAGCGTAGAAGGGACAGGGACTCAGCCCCAGCATTTT. It is translated as CASSVEGTGTQPQHF.

In DNA form, the CDR3 reads TGTGCCAGCAGCCCTGTGTTCGAGGAAACTGATGAAGCTTTCTTT. Translation gives CASSPVFEETDEAFF. The rearrangement joins TRBV4-2 to TRBJ1-1; unclear D gene. Trimming took 4 bases from V and 7 from J, leaving 19 bases between them. Germline assignment: CDR1 LGHNA and CDR2 YNFKEQ. The CDR3 contains 15 residues.

The J gene is TRBJ1-2, the V gene TRBV27; the D gene is possibly TRBD1 (5 bases). Trimming cost V 5 bases and J 3 bases, with 13 bases left between them. CDR3 size: 14 residues. The V gene's germline CDR1 is MNHEY and CDR2 SMNVEV (reference sequence). Written as DNA, the CDR3 is TGTGCCAGCAGTCCGGACCCGGGGGACTATGGCTACACCTTC. Encoded protein: CASSPDPGDYGYTF.

J is TRBJ1-2 and V is TRBV9; 9 bases are a match to TRBD1. Per the germline V gene, CDR1 is SGDLS and CDR2 is YYNGEE. CDR3 length: 17 residues. The ends lost 6 bases at V and 6 bases at J; junction bases unmatched: 18. This CDR3 reads CASTAITWGDREDGYTF. CDR3 coding DNA: TGTGCCAGCACCGCCATTACTTGGGGGGACAGGGAGGATGGCTACACCTTC. Full variable domain (remainder filled in from reference TRBV9 and TRBJ1-2): DSGVTQTPKHLITATGQRVTLRCSPRSGDLSVYWYQQSLDQGLQFLIQYYNGEERAKGNILERFSAQQFPDLHSELNLSSLELGDSALYFCASTAITWGDREDGYTFGSGTRLTVV.

The V gene is TRBV9, the J gene TRBJ2-7; 11 bases are shared with TRBD1. The CDR3 is made up of 15 amino acids. Germline V gene data show CDR1 as SGDLS and CDR2 as YYNGEE. Losses at the gene ends were 4 bases for V and 6 bases for J; bases not matched to a gene: 9. The CDR3 here is CASSPGGTGGLEQYF. CDR3 in DNA: TGTGCCAGCAGCCCAGGGGGGACAGGGGGTCTCGAGCAGTACTTC.

This chain connects TRBV7-7 to TRBJ2-1, with D possibly TRBD2 on 6 matching bases. The CDR3 length is 15 residues. The germline V gene encodes CDR1 SSHAT and CDR2 FNYEAQ (reference sequence). The V end was cut by 0 bases, the J end by 0 bases, with 6 bases between. CDR3 loop: CASSLAEGSYNEQFF. DNA for the CDR3: TGTGCCAGCAGCTTAGCGGAGGGCTCCTACAATGAGCAGTTCTTC. Combining the CDR3 with reference TRBV7-7 and TRBJ2-1 gives the whole variable domain GAGVSQSPRYKVTKRGQDVTLRCDPISSHATLYWYQQALGQGPEFLTYFNYEAQPDKSGLPSDRFSAERPEGSISTLTIQRTEQRDSAMYRCASSLAEGSYNEQFFGPGTRLTVL.

The chain carries TRBV7-2 and TRBJ1-1; D not resolved. V lost 1 base to trimming and J lost 6 bases, with 12 bases between them. In germline, CDR1 is SGHTA, CDR2 FQGNSA. This CDR3 has 14 amino acids. The CDR3 is CASSLETLRAEAFF. Written as DNA, the CDR3 is TGTGCCAGCAGCTTAGAAACACTACGGGCTGAAGCTTTCTTT.

This sequence joins TRBV19 and TRBJ2-7; no clear D. V shed 3 bases and J shed 0 bases, with 9 bases lying between them. CDR1 LNHDA and CDR2 SQIVND come from the germline V gene (reference sequence). The CDR3 spans 14 residues. The CDR3 DNA sequence: TGTGCCAGTAGTATCGAGGCCAGCTCCTACGAGCAGTACTTC. It encodes CASSIEASSYEQYF. The full variable domain, in which reference TRBV19 and TRBJ2-7 provide the parts outside the CDR3, is DGGITQSPKYLFRKEGQNVTLSCEQNLNHDAMYWYRQDPGQGLRLIYYSQIVNDFQKGDIAEGYSVSREKKESFPLTVTSAQKNPTAFYLCASSIEASSYEQYFGPGTRLTVT.

The chain recombines TRBV6-5 with TRBJ1-1; D gene unclear. V lost 8 bases, J lost 6 bases, and 16 bases lay in between. CDR3 length: 13 residues. Looked up from germline, CDR1 is MNHEY and CDR2 is SVGAGI. CDR3 in amino acids: CASYAGYNSEAFF. CDR3 nucleotide sequence: TGTGCCAGCTACGCGGGTTATAACTCTGAAGCTTTCTTT.

This chain links TRBV5-6 with TRBJ2-7, with unresolved D. Looked up from germline, CDR1 is SGHDT and CDR2 is YYEEEE. This CDR3 comprises 14 residues. V gave up 4 bases and J gave up 4 bases, with 15 bases separating them. DNA of the CDR3: TGTGCCAGCAGCGGAAAGAACCGACTTTACGAGCAGTACTTC. This encodes CASSGKNRLYEQYF.

This chain joins TRBV5-6 and TRBJ1-2; the match to TRBD1 covers 12 bases. The germline V gene has CDR1 SGHDT and CDR2 YYEEEE. The CDR3 is made up of 15 amino acids. The trim removed 4 bases at V and 8 bases at J, leaving 9 bases unmatched. The CDR3 DNA follows: TGTGCCAGCAGCCCCGGGACAGGGGGCTCCTACGGCTACACCTTC. It specifies CASSPGTGGSYGYTF.

This clone showed up just a few times. Other nucleotide sequences from this sample produce the same CDR3. DNA of the CDR3: TGTGCCAGCAGTTTAACGACCAGGGGTAATTCACCCCTCCACTTT. Encoded protein: CASSLTTRGNSPLHF. The chain couples TRBV27 to TRBJ1-6; possibly TRBD1 for D (6 bases). The germline V and J ends were trimmed by 2 bases and 6 bases, with 11 bases remaining between them. This CDR3 comprises 15 residues. The germline gives CDR1 MNHEY, CDR2 SMNVEV (reference sequence).